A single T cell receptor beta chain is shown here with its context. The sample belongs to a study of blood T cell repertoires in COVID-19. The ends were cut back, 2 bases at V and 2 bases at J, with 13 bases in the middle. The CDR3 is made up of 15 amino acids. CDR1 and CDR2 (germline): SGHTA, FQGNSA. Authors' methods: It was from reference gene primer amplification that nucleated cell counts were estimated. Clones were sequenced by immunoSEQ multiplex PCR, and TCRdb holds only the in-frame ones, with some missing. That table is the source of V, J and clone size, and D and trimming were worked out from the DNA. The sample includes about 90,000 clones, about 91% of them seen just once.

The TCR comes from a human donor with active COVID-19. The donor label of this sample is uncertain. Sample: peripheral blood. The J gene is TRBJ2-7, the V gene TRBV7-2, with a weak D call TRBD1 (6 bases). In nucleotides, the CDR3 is TGTGCCAGCAGCTTATCGCCAGGGGTCGCCTACGAGCAGTACTTC. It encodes CASSLSPGVAYEQYF.